This record looks at one T cell receptor beta chain sequence and its context. This clone was observed a single time. Its specific antigen is unknown. Per-base qualities were not stored, and no clone one base away is much larger. The immunoSEQ Assay, a bias-controlled multiplex PCR, was used to amplify TCRbeta CDR3 regions from genomic DNA. In the original analysis: The number of nucleated cells in each sample was estimated by amplification of reference gene primers within the assay. Sequence reads were collapsed and filtered to measure the absolute abundance of every unique TCRbeta CDR3 rearrangement. For each sample, productive Simpson clonality was calculated as the square root of Simpson's diversity index across productive rearrangements. TCRdb took over this immuneACCESS table, retaining in-frame rearrangements with V and J assigned. Such tables are incomplete; in checked studies, under half of the missing clones stem from an unresolved V gene, and the remainder is unexplained. That table supplies the V and J calls and clone size; D and trimming were determined from the DNA. Across this sample there are 180,000 or so clones, with roughly 89% seen only once. Clones ranked in the top ten supply approximately 6.7% of the sample.

The CDR3 goes from the cysteine to the phenylalanine over 14 residues. The only DNA kept is the CDR3, 42 bases in frame from the first base. Trimming accounts for 0 bases at V and 4 bases at J, while the number of junction bases matched to no gene is 3. CDR1 and CDR2 are read off the germline V gene as SGDLS and YYNGEE. These data belong to a study of blood T cell repertoires in COVID-19 (TCRdb year 2020). Regarding the complete study: The collaborator samples originated in the United States, Italy and Spain and spanned the acute and convalescent phases of COVID-19. The material from the prospective study consisted of cDNA or gDNA derived from T cells, B-cell-depleted T cells, or PBMCs. Deeply sampled blood TCRbeta repertoires from subjects exposed to, actively infected with, or recovered from COVID-19 were included in the dataset. The samples were drawn from the first 160 participants of the ongoing ImmuneRACE study and from under 1,500 subjects provided by 6 global collaborators. Sample metadata almost always included a de-identified subject ID, COVID-19 status, age in years and sex. The repertoires were released in a freely available public database intended as a resource for research on the immune response to SARS-CoV-2. Where available, HLA class I and class II types were obtained from metadata supplied by the sample provider rather than from assay-based typing.

Whole blood was collected in K2EDTA tubes by collaborating institutions according to the institutions' own protocols. For TCRbeta analysis, collaborators shipped samples as frozen whole blood, isolated PBMCs, or DNA extracted from either of those sample types. Study-wide findings and limitations: The amount of clinical and demographic metadata varied by source and participant and was provided uncurated.

Sequencing input: peripheral blood. Rearrangement joined TRBV9 to TRBJ1-2; 7 bases in the junction line up with TRBD1. This clonotype was obtained from a man aged 40-49 years with acute or convalescent COVID-19. The DNA sequence is given as TGTGCCAGCAGCGTAGACTACAGGGGCTATGGCTACACCTTC. This gives the protein CASSVDYRGYGYTF.